This T cell receptor beta chain was documented in a study of T-cell reconstitution after alpha-beta-depleted transplantation in children. This clonotype was observed many times. Looked up from germline, CDR1 is SGDLS and CDR2 is YYNGEE. The CDR3 has 15 residues. The V and J ends lost 1 base and 9 bases, in that order; junction bases with no gene match: 7. This sample's TCRbeta library carried unique molecular identifier barcodes. TCRdb ran MiXCR on the PCR reads and lists one entry per CDR3 protein. The profile shows hundreds of thousands of distinct CDR3 sequences, 16% of them singletons. This sequence was found in a human donor who donated a stem cell graft to a child with acute myeloid leukemia. J is TRBJ2-1 and V is TRBV9, with TRBD2 matching over 10 bases. Source: PBMCs from the stem cell graft donor, taken from the stem cell graft. The CDR3 DNA is TGTGCCAGCAGCGTAAGGAGCGGGGGGGTTAGTGAGCAGTTCTTC. This sequence encodes CASSVRSGGVSEQFF.